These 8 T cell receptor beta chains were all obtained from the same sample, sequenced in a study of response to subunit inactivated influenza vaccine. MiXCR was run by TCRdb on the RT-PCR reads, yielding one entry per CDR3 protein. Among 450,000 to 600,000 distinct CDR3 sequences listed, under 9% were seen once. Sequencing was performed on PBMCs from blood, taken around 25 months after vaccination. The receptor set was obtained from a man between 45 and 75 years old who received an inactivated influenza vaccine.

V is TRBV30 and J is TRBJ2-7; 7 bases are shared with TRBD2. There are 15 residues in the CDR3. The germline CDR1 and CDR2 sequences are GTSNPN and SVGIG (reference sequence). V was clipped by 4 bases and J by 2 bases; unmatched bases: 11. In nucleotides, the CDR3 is TGTGCCTGGATCTCAATAGCGGGTCCACCCTACGAGCAGTACTTC. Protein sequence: CAWISIAGPPYEQYF.

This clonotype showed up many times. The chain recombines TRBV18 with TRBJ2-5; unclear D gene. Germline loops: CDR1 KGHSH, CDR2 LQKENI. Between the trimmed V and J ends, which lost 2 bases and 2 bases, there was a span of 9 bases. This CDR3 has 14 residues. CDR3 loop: CASSPGRPQETQYF. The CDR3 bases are TGTGCCAGCTCACCAGGACGGCCACAAGAGACCCAGTACTTC.

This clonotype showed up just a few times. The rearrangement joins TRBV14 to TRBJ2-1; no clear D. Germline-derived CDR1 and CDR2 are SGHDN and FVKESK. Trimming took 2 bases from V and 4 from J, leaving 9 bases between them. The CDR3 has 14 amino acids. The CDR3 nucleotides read TGTGCCAGCAGCCAATCCTCGGCTTACAATGAGCAGTTCTTC. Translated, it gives CASSQSSAYNEQFF.

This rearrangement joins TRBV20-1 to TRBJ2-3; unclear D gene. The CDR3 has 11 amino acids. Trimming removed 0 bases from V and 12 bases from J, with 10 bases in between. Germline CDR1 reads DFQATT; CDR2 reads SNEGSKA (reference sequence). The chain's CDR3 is CSARDPPLQYF. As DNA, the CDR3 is TGCAGTGCTAGAGATCCCCCACTACAGTATTTT.

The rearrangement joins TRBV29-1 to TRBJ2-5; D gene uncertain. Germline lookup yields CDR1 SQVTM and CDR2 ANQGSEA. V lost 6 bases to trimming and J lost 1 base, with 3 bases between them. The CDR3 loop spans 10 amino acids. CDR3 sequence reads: CSVFQETQYF. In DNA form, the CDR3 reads TGCAGCGTATTCCAAGAGACCCAGTACTTC. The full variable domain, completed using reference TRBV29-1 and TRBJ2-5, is SAVISQKPSRDICQRGTSLTIQCQVDSQVTMMFWYRQQPGQSLTLIATANQGSEATYESGFVIDKFPISRPNLTFSTLTVSNMSPEDSSIYLCSVFQETQYFGPGTRLLVL.

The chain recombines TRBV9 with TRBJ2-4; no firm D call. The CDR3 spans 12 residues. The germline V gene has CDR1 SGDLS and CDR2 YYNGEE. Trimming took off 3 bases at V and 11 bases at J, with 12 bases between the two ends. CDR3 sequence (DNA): TGTGCCAGCAGCGCTGACACGTCGGTTCAGTACTTC. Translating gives CASSADTSVQYF.

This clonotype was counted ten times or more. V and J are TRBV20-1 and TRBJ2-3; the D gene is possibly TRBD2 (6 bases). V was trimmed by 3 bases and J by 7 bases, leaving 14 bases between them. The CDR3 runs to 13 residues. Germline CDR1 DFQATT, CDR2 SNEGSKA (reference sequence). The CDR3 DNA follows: TGCAGTGCTAGGGGGGGTCGTGAAAATACGCAGTATTTT. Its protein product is CSARGGRENTQYF.

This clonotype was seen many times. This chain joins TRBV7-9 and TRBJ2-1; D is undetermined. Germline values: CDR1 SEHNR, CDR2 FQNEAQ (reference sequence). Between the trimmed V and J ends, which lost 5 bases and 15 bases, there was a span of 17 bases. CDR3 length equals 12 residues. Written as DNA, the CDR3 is TGTGCCAGCAGCACTCACAGCTCCACGGGGTTCTTC. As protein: CASSTHSSTGFF.